This T cell receptor beta chain was captured in a study of cytomegalovirus exposure and HLA in healthy donors. Findings of the study overall: A later analysis, which compared TCR beta chains of equal frequency, found the HLA-associated ones more clonally expanded. Solely CMV serostatus was available to characterize immune exposure. TCR beta sequences reportedly predicted most subjects' HLA-A and HLA-B alleles accurately. Researchers catalogued 160 or so TCR beta chains as cytomegalovirus-associated.

In regard to this clone: The antigen is not known.

The CDR3 loop spans 14 amino acids. CDR1 is LNHDA, CDR2 SQIVND, per germline (reference sequence). Trimming pared 5 bases from V and 0 bases from J, leaving 11 bases between. Vbeta (60) and Jbeta (13) primers were used in the PCR. Method: immunoSEQ multiplex PCR; TCRdb's copy keeps in-frame clones and lacks some. The table records more than 150,000 clones, 60% to 85% of them present only once. The sample was PBMCs. The sequence was obtained from a woman in her fifties or sixties in good health and CMV-seropositive. This chain connects TRBV19 to TRBJ2-7; D is uncertain. The CDR3 nucleotides are TGTGCCAGTAGTGGAAGCGTGAGCTCCTACGAGCAGTACTTC. Its protein is CASSGSVSSYEQYF.